The clone carrying this TCR beta chain has at least ten counts. The antigen is not known. CDR1 and CDR2 from the germline V gene are SGHDN and FVKESK. The V gene lost 1 base and the J gene lost 12 bases, with 7 bases spanning the gap. This CDR3 spans 11 amino acids. The isolated RNA, all of it, was reverse transcribed, so expressed TCRB transcripts were what got sequenced. Using immunoSEQ multiplex PCR, the repertoire was profiled, and TCRdb retains in-frame clones only, with some absent. This table has some 500,000 clones, 11% appearing once. The data are from a study of beta chain features in type 1 diabetes. General study points: Cells expressing TCR highly could be over-represented by cDNA sequencing. Insertions at VDJ junctions were less frequent in type 1 diabetes patients. These patients also deleted more nucleotides at the same junctions. It was possible that PCR favored shorter templates, equally so in patients and controls.

The material sequenced was naive CD4+ T cells from blood. This TCR was sampled from a woman aged 18-29 years in good health. J is TRBJ2-1 and V is TRBV14, with no clear D. The DNA of the CDR3 is TGTGCCAGCAGCCAAGCGGTCCGGCAGTTCTTC. Translating it yields CASSQAVRQFF.